Below are 27 T cell receptor beta chains sequenced from a single sample in a study of cytomegalovirus exposure and HLA in healthy donors. PCR was performed using 60 Vbeta and 13 Jbeta primers. Assay: immunoSEQ multiplex PCR; the TCRdb copy retains only in-frame clones and omits some. The listing records around 45,000 clones. Specimen: PBMCs. The receptors derive from a woman aged 25-40 years in good health and CMV-seronegative.

The genes are TRBV2 and TRBJ2-2; 10 bases align to TRBD2. The CDR3 contains 14 residues. The V gene's germline CDR1 is SNHLY and CDR2 FYNNEI. Germline trimming cut 6 bases from V and 7 bases from J; bases unmatched to any gene: 5. The chain's CDR3 is CASRGRTSGGELFF. The CDR3 DNA reads TGTGCCAGCAGAGGGCGGACTAGCGGCGGGGAGCTGTTTTTT.

The chain joins TRBV10-3 to TRBJ2-7; 7 bases are a match to TRBD2. V lost 9 bases, J lost 3 bases, and 11 bases stayed unmatched. This CDR3 is 14 amino acids long. Per the germline V gene, CDR1 is ENHRY and CDR2 is SYGVKD. As DNA, the CDR3 is TGTGCCATACGGCTAGCGGAGGCAAGCTACGAGCAGTACTTC. The encoded protein is CAIRLAEASYEQYF.

This chain joins TRBV5-4 and TRBJ2-7, with TRBD1 matching 8 bases. Trimming cost V 0 bases and J 6 bases; bases outside gene matches: 11. Germline CDR1 is SGHNT and CDR2 is YYREEE (reference sequence). This CDR3 is 16 amino acids long. CDR3 residues: CASSLAGTGSGGEQYF. The CDR3 region has the DNA TGTGCCAGCAGCTTGGCGGGGACAGGATCCGGGGGCGAGCAGTACTTC.

J is TRBJ1-1 and V is TRBV15, with a tentative D call TRBD1 (5 bases). The germline gives CDR1 LNHNV, CDR2 YYDKDF (reference sequence). V lost 4 bases to trimming and J lost 6 bases, with 15 bases between them. This CDR3 region has 14 residues. The CDR3: CATSTMSRASEAFF. In DNA form, the CDR3 reads TGTGCCACCAGCACGATGTCCAGGGCGTCTGAAGCTTTCTTT.

This chain links TRBV27 with TRBJ2-1; maybe TRBD2 (6 bases). The CDR3 consists of 14 residues. V was clipped by 1 base and J by 9 bases, with 13 bases between them. Per germline, CDR1 MNHEY and CDR2 SMNVEV (reference sequence). The CDR3 nucleotides are TGTGCCAGCAGTTTATTAACCGGGGGAGTTGAGCAGTTCTTC. Translating gives CASSLLTGGVEQFF.

This sequence joins TRBV19 and TRBJ1-1; D is unresolved. The CDR3 runs to 14 residues. V was trimmed by 8 bases and J by 5 bases, leaving 18 bases between them. Germline V gives CDR1 LNHDA, CDR2 SQIVND (reference sequence). DNA for the CDR3: TGTGCCAGTCTTGGGCTAGGAGGAGGGACTGAAGCTTTCTTT. Amino acid sequence: CASLGLGGGTEAFF.

The CDR3 nucleotides are TGCAGCGTTAGACTAAAGTACGGTTCCGGGAGGCACCTTGAAAATGAGCAGTTCTTC. Protein product: CSVRLKYGSGRHLENEQFF. This rearrangement joins TRBV29-1 to TRBJ2-1, with TRBD2 identical over 7 bases. Germline loops: CDR1 SQVTM, CDR2 ANQGSEA. After removal of 5 bases from V and 7 bases from J, the junction contained 26 bases not matched to a gene. This CDR3 is built from 19 residues.

The CDR3 nucleotides read TGCAGCGTTGGGGGCTTTGAGCAGTTCTTC. This gives the protein CSVGGFEQFF. The chain couples TRBV29-1 to TRBJ2-1; D may be TRBD1 (5 bases). CDR3 length: 10 amino acids. Trimming shortened V by 4 bases and J by 9 bases, and 7 bases separated the two germline ends. Germline V lookup: CDR1 SQVTM, CDR2 ANQGSEA.

This sequence joins TRBV5-1 and TRBJ2-5; 9 bases match TRBD1. Germline CDR1 and CDR2: SGHRS and YFSETQ. This CDR3 is 15 amino acids long. J gave up 5 bases and V 2 bases, and 7 bases lay outside the gene matches. Here the CDR3 reads CASSLPGTGPETQYF. DNA for the CDR3: TGCGCCAGCAGCTTACCCGGGACAGGGCCCGAGACCCAGTACTTC. Based on the CDR3 plus reference TRBV5-1 and TRBJ2-5, the full variable domain is KAGVTQTPRYLIKTRGQQVTLSCSPISGHRSVSWYQQTPGQGLQFLFEYFSETQRNKGNFPGRFSGRQFSNSRSEMNVSTLELGDSALYLCASSLPGTGPETQYFGPGTRLLVL.

J is TRBJ2-3 and V is TRBV5-1; 11 bases match TRBD2. V was clipped by 4 bases and J by 2 bases; unmatched bases: 6. The CDR3 is 16 amino acids. Germline assignment: CDR1 SGHRS and CDR2 YFSETQ. The CDR3 DNA reads as TGCGCCAGCAGCATAGGGACTAGCGGATACACAGATACGCAGTATTTT. Translation: CASSIGTSGYTDTQYF.

This rearrangement joins TRBV18 to TRBJ1-2; D gene unclear. Germline CDR1 reads KGHSH; CDR2 reads LQKENI. This CDR3 region has 14 residues. The V and J ends lost 4 bases and 3 bases respectively, with 12 bases between them. The chain's CDR3 is CASSLGIKDYGYTF. The CDR3 DNA reads as TGTGCCAGCTCACTCGGGATAAAGGACTATGGCTACACCTTC.

The gene calls are TRBV30 and TRBJ2-1; 10 bases fit TRBD2. Germline values: CDR1 GTSNPN, CDR2 SVGIG (reference sequence). With V trimmed by 2 bases and J by 4 bases, 5 bases remained unmatched. The CDR3 loop spans 15 amino acids. Here the CDR3 reads CAWSPSGRKYNEQFF. The CDR3 nucleotides are TGTGCCTGGAGTCCTAGCGGGAGAAAGTACAATGAGCAGTTCTTC. Based on the CDR3 plus reference TRBV30 and TRBJ2-1, the full variable domain is SQTIHQWPATLVQPVGSPLSLECTVEGTSNPNLYWYRQAAGRGLQLLFYSVGIGQISSEVPQNLSASRPQDRQFILSSKKLLLSDSGFYLCAWSPSGRKYNEQFFGPGTRLTVL.

This chain uses TRBV29-1 with TRBJ1-3, with a tentative D call TRBD1 (5 bases). The CDR3 is 14 amino acids. V was shortened by 7 bases and J by 1 base, with 14 bases between the two germline ends. CDR1 is SQVTM, CDR2 ANQGSEA, per germline. The CDR3 nucleotides read TGCAGCGCCATGGGGGGGTGGTCTGGAAACACCATATATTTT. Translation gives CSAMGGWSGNTIYF.

This sequence joins TRBV4-3 and TRBJ2-7; 7 nucleotides match TRBD1. Trimming took 0 bases from V and 5 from J; bases not matched to a gene: 4. From germline, CDR1 is LGHNA and CDR2 YSLEER. The CDR3 covers 14 residues. CDR3 in amino acids: CASSQDDTGDEQYF. CDR3 DNA: TGCGCCAGCAGCCAAGACGATACAGGGGACGAGCAGTACTTC.

The chain carries TRBV6-4 and TRBJ2-7; maybe TRBD1 (6 bases). The germline CDR1 and CDR2 sequences are MRHNA and SNTAGT. CDR3 length: 15 amino acids. V lost 6 bases, J lost 8 bases, and 23 bases lay in between. The CDR3 region is CASREDRGCLVKQYF. Written as DNA, the CDR3 is TGTGCCAGCAGGGAGGATAGGGGGTGCCTTGTAAAGCAGTACTTC.

The CDR3 region has the DNA TGCAGCGTTGAAGGAGGGTCTGAAGCTTTCTTT. Protein sequence: CSVEGGSEAFF. This chain uses TRBV29-1 with TRBJ1-1; D gene unclear. The ends were cut back, 1 base at V and 6 bases at J, with 6 bases in the middle. Germline CDR1 reads SQVTM; CDR2 reads ANQGSEA. The CDR3 spans 11 residues.

The chain recombines TRBV13 with TRBJ2-7; unclear D gene. The CDR3 runs to 14 residues. The V end was cut by 4 bases, the J end by 2 bases, with 12 bases between. Germline assignment: CDR1 PRHDT and CDR2 FYEKMQ (reference sequence). CDR3 amino acids: CASSSASSAYEQYF. The CDR3 region has the DNA TGTGCCAGCAGCTCTGCTAGTTCGGCCTACGAGCAGTACTTC.

This chain joins TRBV6-5 and TRBJ2-7; TRBD1 matches at 8 bases. This CDR3 contains 16 residues. V was clipped by 2 bases and J by 6 bases; unmatched bases: 12. The germline V gene has CDR1 MNHEY and CDR2 SVGAGI. The CDR3 coding sequence is TGTGCCAGCAGTTACCCCGAGGACAGGGTTCTAGGCGAGCAGTACTTC. As protein: CASSYPEDRVLGEQYF.

The genes are TRBV4-1 and TRBJ2-3; 8 nucleotides match TRBD2. Germline V lookup: CDR1 MGHRA, CDR2 YSYEKL. The CDR3 is 16 amino acids. V was clipped by 5 bases and J by 2 bases; unmatched bases: 9. CDR3 nucleotides: TGCGCCAGCAGCTACATCCTAGCGGGCCTCACAGATACGCAGTATTTT. Translated: CASSYILAGLTDTQYF.

V is TRBV6-6 and J is TRBJ2-7, with 7 bases fitting TRBD1. The CDR3 covers 15 residues. Germline V CDR1 and CDR2: MNHNY, SVGAGI (reference sequence). Unmatched junction bases numbered 6, after V lost 4 bases and J lost 0 bases. In DNA, the CDR3 is TGTGCCAGCAGTTTAACAGGGGCCACCTCCTACGAGCAGTACTTC. Its translation: CASSLTGATSYEQYF.

V and J are TRBV4-1 and TRBJ2-7; 7 nucleotides line up with TRBD1. Germline loops: CDR1 MGHRA, CDR2 YSYEKL. The CDR3 is made up of 17 amino acids. Trimming took 1 base from V and 0 from J; bases not matched to a gene: 9. The CDR3, as DNA: TGCGCCAGCAGCCAAGCCCGGGACAGCTACTACTCCTACGAGCAGTACTTC. Translating gives CASSQARDSYYSYEQYF.

This chain uses TRBV9 with TRBJ1-1, with 9 positions matching TRBD1. In germline, CDR1 is SGDLS, CDR2 YYNGEE. Germline trimming cut 3 bases from V and 10 bases from J; bases unmatched to any gene: 4. The length of the CDR3 is 12 residues. The CDR3 sequence: CASSAKQGAAFF. The CDR3 bases are TGTGCCAGCAGCGCAAAACAGGGGGCAGCTTTCTTT.

This chain uses TRBV27 with TRBJ1-2; a possible D gene is TRBD1 (5 bases). Trimming took 0 bases from V and 6 from J, leaving 14 bases between them. The CDR3 extends over 15 amino acids. CDR1 is MNHEY and CDR2 is SMNVEV in the germline V gene (reference sequence). CDR3 loop: CASSLSQDTPHGYTF. The CDR3, as DNA: TGTGCCAGCAGTTTATCGCAGGACACCCCCCATGGCTACACCTTC.

The V and J genes are TRBV27 and TRBJ2-7; the match to TRBD1 covers 10 bases. The CDR3 extends over 15 amino acids. Germline CDR1 and CDR2: MNHEY and SMNVEV (reference sequence). With V trimmed by 6 bases and J by 4 bases, 9 bases remained unmatched. As DNA, the CDR3 is TGTGCCAGCAGCTTTCAGGGACAGGGGATTTACGAGCAGTACTTC. Protein product: CASSFQGQGIYEQYF.

The chain combines TRBV14 with TRBJ2-6; 8 bases agree with TRBD1. This CDR3 is 18 amino acids long. CDR1 and CDR2 from the germline V gene are SGHDN and FVKESK. V trimming: 1 base; J trimming: 1 base; junction bases outside the gene matches: 6. The chain's CDR3 is CASSQVGGQGSGANVLTF. CDR3 in DNA: TGTGCCAGCAGCCAAGTGGGCGGACAGGGATCTGGGGCCAACGTCCTGACTTTC.

The chain combines TRBV7-9 with TRBJ2-7; 9 bases fit TRBD1. The CDR3 length is 14 residues. V lost 3 bases to trimming and J lost 2 bases; unmatched junction nucleotides: 2. The germline V gene encodes CDR1 SEHNR and CDR2 FQNEAQ (reference sequence). CDR3 sequence: CASSFRTGAYEQYF. The CDR3 DNA is TGTGCCAGCAGCTTCAGGACAGGGGCCTACGAGCAGTACTTC. The complete variable domain, with remaining parts taken from reference TRBV7-9 and TRBJ2-7, reads DTGVSQNPRHKITKRGQNVTFRCDPISEHNRLYWYRQTLGQGPEFLTYFQNEAQLEKSRLLSDRFSAERPKGSFSTLEIQRTEQGDSAMYLCASSFRTGAYEQYFGPGTRLTVT.

V gene TRBV4-2 combines with J gene TRBJ2-1; TRBD1 aligns across 8 bases. After removal of 0 bases from V and 12 bases from J, the junction contained 1 base not matched to a gene. The CDR3 is made up of 12 amino acids. Germline V CDR1 and CDR2: LGHNA, YNFKEQ. In DNA form, the CDR3 reads TGTGCCAGCAGCCAAGAAGGGACAGGGCAGTTCTTC. This codes for CASSQEGTGQFF.